This TCR beta chain was sequenced in a study of blood T cell repertoires in COVID-19. Study context: Collection of acute and convalescent COVID-19 samples took place in the United States, Italy and Spain. Sample material is recorded as cDNA or gDNA derived from T cells, B-cell-depleted T cells, or PBMCs.

The table came from immunoSEQ multiplex PCR; TCRdb's copy has only in-frame clones and leaves some out. The repertoire holds roughly 420,000 clones, with around nine tenths as singletons. Germline CDR1 MNHEY, CDR2 SVGAGI. The CDR3 contains 14 residues. V lost 7 bases, J lost 4 bases, and 15 bases lay in between. Sequenced: PBMCs or T cells enriched from blood (not recorded which). The sequence was obtained from a woman aged 25 to 39 with acute COVID-19. This sequence joins TRBV6-5 and TRBJ2-3; tentatively, D is TRBD2 (6 bases). The CDR3 region has the DNA TGTGCCAGCATCCTAACAACGGGGGCAGATACGCAGTATTTT. Translation gives CASILTTGADTQYF.